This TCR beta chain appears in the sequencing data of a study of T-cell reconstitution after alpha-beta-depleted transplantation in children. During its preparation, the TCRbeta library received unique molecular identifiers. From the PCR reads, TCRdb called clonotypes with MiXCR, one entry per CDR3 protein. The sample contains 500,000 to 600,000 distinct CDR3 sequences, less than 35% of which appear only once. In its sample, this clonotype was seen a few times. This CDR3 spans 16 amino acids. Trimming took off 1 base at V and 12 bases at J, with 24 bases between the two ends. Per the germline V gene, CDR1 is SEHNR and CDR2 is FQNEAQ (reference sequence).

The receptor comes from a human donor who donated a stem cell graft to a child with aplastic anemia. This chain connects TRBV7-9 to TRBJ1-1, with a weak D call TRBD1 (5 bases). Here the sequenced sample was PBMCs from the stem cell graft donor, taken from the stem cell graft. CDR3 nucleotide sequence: TGTGCCAGCAGCTTAGATACTGCGTCCGGGGGAACGGGAACTTTCTTT. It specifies CASSLDTASGGTGTFF. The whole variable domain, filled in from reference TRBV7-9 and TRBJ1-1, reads DTGVSQNPRHKITKRGQNVTFRCDPISEHNRLYWYRQTLGQGPEFLTYFQNEAQLEKSRLLSDRFSAERPKGSFSTLEIQRTEQGDSAMYLCASSLDTASGGTGTFFGQGTRLTVV.